Below, 29 T cell receptor beta chains from the same sample are listed, as sequenced in a study of blood T cell repertoires in COVID-19. This table comes from immunoSEQ multiplex PCR, and its TCRdb copy is limited to in-frame clones, with some not included. The sample lists about 370,000 clones, approximately 90% occurring once. The sequencing sample was made of PBMCs or T cells enriched from blood (not recorded which). These TCRs come from a woman in her thirties or forties who had been exposed to COVID-19.

The rearrangement joins TRBV14 to TRBJ2-1, with 12 bases fitting TRBD2. The germline CDR1 and CDR2 sequences are SGHDN and FVKESK. Losses at the gene ends were 0 bases for V and 4 bases for J; bases not matched to a gene: 1. The CDR3 runs to 16 residues. The CDR3 here is CASSQDLAGGYNEQFF. CDR3 DNA sequence: TGTGCCAGCAGCCAAGACCTAGCGGGGGGGTACAATGAGCAGTTCTTC. The complete variable domain, with remaining parts taken from reference TRBV14 and TRBJ2-1, reads EAGVTQFPSHSVIEKGQTVTLRCDPISGHDNLYWYRRVMGKEIKFLLHFVKESKQDESGMPNNRFLAERTGGTYSTLKVQPAELEDSGVYFCASSQDLAGGYNEQFFGPGTRLTVL.

This chain uses TRBV2 with TRBJ2-1, with 8 bases that match TRBD2. Trimming took 8 bases from V and 4 from J; bases not matched to a gene: 4. Germline V CDR1 and CDR2: SNHLY, FYNNEI. The CDR3 covers 13 residues. The CDR3 loop reads CASLAGGYNEQFF. CDR3 DNA sequence: TGTGCCAGCCTTGCGGGAGGTTACAATGAGCAGTTCTTC.

The gene calls are TRBV5-1 and TRBJ2-3; D is possibly TRBD2 (6 bases). This CDR3 comprises 17 residues. The germline CDR1 and CDR2 sequences are SGHRS and YFSETQ. The germline V and J ends were trimmed by 0 bases and 5 bases, with 19 bases remaining between them. CDR3 sequence: CASSLGGQGGGKDTQYF. CDR3 DNA sequence: TGCGCCAGCAGCTTGGGTGGGCAGGGAGGAGGAAAAGATACGCAGTATTTT.

The chain is built from TRBV6-5 and TRBJ1-2, with D hard to call. V lost 2 bases and J lost 6, with 7 bases in between. The CDR3 is 12 residues long. The germline V gene has CDR1 MNHEY and CDR2 SVGAGI. In nucleotides, the CDR3 is TGTGCCAGCAGTTACACCGGAGATGGCTACACCTTC. Amino acids: CASSYTGDGYTF.

The V and J genes are TRBV19 and TRBJ1-2; TRBD1 matches at 9 bases. Germline assignment: CDR1 LNHDA and CDR2 SQIVND (reference sequence). The J segment lost 8 bases and the V segment lost 6 bases, leaving 4 bases of the junction unmatched. The CDR3 totals 12 residues. Here the CDR3 DNA reads TGTGCCAGTAGGGACAGGGGAGGCGGCTACACCTTC. Its protein product is CASRDRGGGYTF.

This rearrangement joins TRBV29-1 to TRBJ2-3, with 7 bases matching TRBD2. The junction had 5 bases not matched to a gene; V was cut back by 6 bases and J by 8 bases. From germline, CDR1 is SQVTM and CDR2 ANQGSEA. This CDR3 has 11 amino acids. CDR3 bases: TGCAGCGTGGGGACTACCGGTACGCAGTATTTT. This gives the protein CSVGTTGTQYF.

This chain connects TRBV19 to TRBJ1-1, with 9 bases identical to TRBD1. The CDR3 is 15 residues long. J gave up 3 bases and V 5 bases, and 7 bases lay outside the gene matches. Germline lookup yields CDR1 LNHDA and CDR2 SQIVND (reference sequence). The CDR3 DNA is TGTGCCAGTAGTTCGCAGACAGGGGGTGACACTGAAGCTTTCTTT. Translated: CASSSQTGGDTEAFF.

The V gene is TRBV27, the J gene TRBJ1-4; unclear D gene. The V gene lost 4 bases and the J gene lost 8 bases, with 14 bases spanning the gap. Germline assignment: CDR1 MNHEY and CDR2 SMNVEV (reference sequence). This CDR3 has 14 amino acids. The CDR3 loop reads CASSWATRREKLFF. CDR3 coding DNA: TGTGCCAGCAGTTGGGCAACCCGGAGGGAAAAACTGTTTTTT.

The chain joins TRBV18 to TRBJ2-6; D perhaps matches TRBD2 (5 bases). CDR1 is KGHSH and CDR2 is LQKENI in the germline V gene. The CDR3 spans 17 residues. V was shortened by 1 base and J by 0 bases, with 10 bases between the two germline ends. CDR3 in amino acids: CASSPQPRGSGANVLTF. Written as DNA, the CDR3 is TGTGCCAGCTCACCACAACCACGGGGCTCTGGGGCCAACGTCCTGACTTTC.

The V gene is TRBV7-8, the J gene TRBJ1-2; TRBD1 matches at 8 bases. The CDR3 loop spans 13 amino acids. Looked up from germline, CDR1 is SGHVS and CDR2 is FQNEAQ. With V trimmed by 5 bases and J by 3 bases, 2 bases remained unmatched. CDR3 bases: TGTGCCAGCAGCCCGGGACAGGACTATGGCTACACCTTC. The encoded protein is CASSPGQDYGYTF.

This clone was seen only once. This sequence joins TRBV5-6 and TRBJ1-2; perhaps TRBD1 as D (5 bases). The CDR3 is made up of 15 amino acids. Per germline, CDR1 SGHDT and CDR2 YYEEEE. The V end was cut by 0 bases, the J end by 1 base, with 10 bases between. Here the CDR3 reads CASSLVDRDNYGYTF. The CDR3 coding sequence is TGTGCCAGCAGCTTGGTTGACAGAGATAACTATGGCTACACCTTC.

The V call is TRBV29-1, the J call TRBJ2-2; 7 bases match TRBD1. Germline-derived CDR1 and CDR2 are SQVTM and ANQGSEA. The ends lost 3 bases at V and 6 bases at J; junction bases unmatched: 4. This CDR3 has 13 residues. Here the CDR3 reads CSVDDRVAGELFF. The DNA of the CDR3 is TGCAGCGTTGATGACAGGGTGGCCGGGGAGCTGTTTTTT.

The chain recombines TRBV19 with TRBJ1-1; 9 nucleotides align to TRBD1. V was clipped by 6 bases and J by 1 base; unmatched bases: 6. This CDR3 has 15 amino acids. Germline V CDR1 and CDR2: LNHDA, SQIVND (reference sequence). CDR3 in amino acids: CASRTGTGRNTEAFF. Written as DNA, the CDR3 is TGTGCCAGTAGGACCGGGACAGGGAGGAACACTGAAGCTTTCTTT.

The chain uses TRBV30 and TRBJ1-4; maybe TRBD1 (5 bases). V was pared by 4 bases and J by 4 bases, with 19 bases between. The CDR3 runs 16 residues. In germline, CDR1 is GTSNPN, CDR2 SVGIG (reference sequence). DNA of the CDR3: TGTGCCTGGATCCTGGGGCGATGGCCCTTTAATGAAAAACTGTTTTTT. Encoded protein: CAWILGRWPFNEKLFF.

This clone was detected once. This chain links TRBV5-4 with TRBJ2-7; 15 nucleotides align to TRBD2. Germline V gene data show CDR1 as SGHNT and CDR2 as YYREEE (reference sequence). The CDR3 has 16 residues. Trimming took 4 bases from V and 5 from J; bases not matched to a gene: 7. The chain's CDR3 is CASSPGLAGGFDEQYF. DNA for the CDR3: TGTGCCAGCAGCCCGGGACTAGCGGGGGGTTTCGACGAGCAGTACTTC.

This chain connects TRBV15 to TRBJ2-3; 9 nucleotides match TRBD2. This CDR3 is built from 16 residues. Germline trimming cut 4 bases from V and 0 bases from J; bases unmatched to any gene: 5. Germline assignment: CDR1 LNHNV and CDR2 YYDKDF (reference sequence). The CDR3 loop reads CATSTVAGESTDTQYF. For the CDR3, the DNA is TGTGCCACCAGCACCGTAGCGGGGGAAAGCACAGATACGCAGTATTTT. Using reference TRBV15 and TRBJ2-3 for the parts outside the CDR3, the full variable domain is DAMVIQNPRYQVTQFGKPVTLSCSQTLNHNVMYWYQQKSSQAPKLLFHYYDKDFNNEADTPDNFQSRRPNTSFCFLDIRSPGLGDTAMYLCATSTVAGESTDTQYFGPGTRLTVL.

The CDR3 protein is CAWSVQGLRNSPLHF. CDR3 nucleotides: TGTGCCTGGAGTGTACAGGGTCTAAGGAATTCACCCCTCCACTTT. This chain connects TRBV30 to TRBJ1-6; perhaps TRBD1 as D (6 bases). This CDR3 is built from 15 residues. Germline loops: CDR1 GTSNPN, CDR2 SVGIG (reference sequence). With 0 bases removed from V and 7 bases from J, the gap between germline ends came to 13 bases. Full variable domain (remainder filled in from reference TRBV30 and TRBJ1-6): SQTIHQWPATLVQPVGSPLSLECTVEGTSNPNLYWYRQAAGRGLQLLFYSVGIGQISSEVPQNLSASRPQDRQFILSSKKLLLSDSGFYLCAWSVQGLRNSPLHFGNGTRLTVT.

The rearrangement links TRBV27 to TRBJ1-1; D call uncertain. This CDR3 spans 15 amino acids. Per germline, CDR1 MNHEY and CDR2 SMNVEV (reference sequence). Trimming shortened V by 3 bases and J by 2 bases, and 13 bases separated the two germline ends. The CDR3 protein is CASSFRWSGNTEAFF. DNA for the CDR3: TGTGCCAGCAGTTTTAGATGGTCAGGAAACACTGAAGCTTTCTTT.

This clone has just a few counts. V and J are TRBV13 and TRBJ2-2; TRBD1 agrees at 8 bases. The ends lost 6 bases at V and 3 bases at J; junction bases unmatched: 9. CDR1 and CDR2 from the germline V gene are PRHDT and FYEKMQ (reference sequence). The CDR3 consists of 16 residues. The CDR3: CASRSQGAVHTGELFF. CDR3 sequence (DNA): TGTGCCAGCAGATCGCAGGGGGCAGTTCACACCGGGGAGCTGTTTTTT.

The chain carries TRBV7-6 and TRBJ2-2, with D perhaps TRBD1 (5 bases). The CDR3 length is 19 residues. Germline CDR1 reads SGHVS; CDR2 reads FNYEAQ. V was shortened by 3 bases and J by 2 bases, with 22 bases between the two germline ends. In DNA form, the CDR3 reads TGTGCCAGCAGCTTCTTTCTGCGGACACCCGGTTCCAACACCGGGGAGCTGTTTTTT. Its translation: CASSFFLRTPGSNTGELFF.

The rearrangement links TRBV9 to TRBJ1-1; no definite D call. There are 15 residues in the CDR3. V lost 1 base, J lost 0 bases, and 10 bases lay in between. Per germline, CDR1 SGDLS and CDR2 YYNGEE. The DNA of the CDR3 is TGTGCCAGCAGCGTACAGGTGAACGTGAACACTGAAGCTTTCTTT. As protein: CASSVQVNVNTEAFF.

The V call is TRBV7-2, the J call TRBJ1-2, with TRBD1 as a possible D gene (6 bases). This CDR3 spans 15 amino acids. V lost 6 bases, J lost 0 bases, and 14 bases lay in between. Germline V lookup: CDR1 SGHTA, CDR2 FQGNSA. For the CDR3, the DNA is TGTGCCAGCAGTCTACAGGGAGACTCTAACTATGGCTACACCTTC. Protein: CASSLQGDSNYGYTF.

The chain is built from TRBV18 and TRBJ1-2, with 8 positions matching TRBD1. With V trimmed by 2 bases and J by 3 bases, 14 bases remained unmatched. The CDR3 runs 18 residues. CDR1 is KGHSH and CDR2 is LQKENI in the germline V gene. The CDR3 here is CASSPSALQGARDYGYTF. The DNA for the CDR3 is TGTGCCAGCTCACCATCAGCTCTTCAGGGGGCCAGGGACTATGGCTACACCTTC.

V gene TRBV5-5 combines with J gene TRBJ1-4; TRBD1 might be the D (5 bases). The CDR3 is 15 amino acids. Germline CDR1 SGHKS, CDR2 YYEKEE (reference sequence). The V end lost 0 bases, the J end lost 13 bases, and 19 bases lay between the germline ends. CDR3 region: CASSLEQGPVLSLFF. The CDR3 DNA is TGTGCCAGCAGCTTGGAGCAGGGCCCCGTCCTCTCACTGTTTTTT.

The gene calls are TRBV30 and TRBJ2-2, with TRBD2 as a possible D gene (7 bases). V was cut by 2 bases and J by 4 bases, with 17 bases left in between. Per the germline V gene, CDR1 is GTSNPN and CDR2 is SVGIG (reference sequence). This CDR3 comprises 16 residues. The CDR3 region is CAWSKGGGPGTGELFF. DNA for the CDR3: TGTGCCTGGAGTAAGGGGGGAGGGCCGGGCACCGGGGAGCTGTTTTTT.

The rearrangement links TRBV4-1 to TRBJ2-1, with 9 bases that match TRBD1. This CDR3 has 16 amino acids. Germline V CDR1 and CDR2: MGHRA, YSYEKL. Losses at the gene ends were 4 bases for V and 6 bases for J; bases not matched to a gene: 10. The CDR3 here is CASSLSPGTGLNEQFF. The CDR3 DNA is TGCGCCAGCAGCCTCTCCCCAGGGACAGGGCTCAATGAGCAGTTCTTC.

V usage is TRBV7-9 and J usage is TRBJ2-7; tentative D call: TRBD1 (6 bases). V was clipped by 7 bases and J by 3 bases, with 19 bases between them. The length of the CDR3 is 15 residues. CDR1 SEHNR and CDR2 FQNEAQ come from the germline V gene (reference sequence). This chain's CDR3 is CASIEATGSLYEQYF. The CDR3 DNA sequence: TGTGCCAGCATCGAGGCGACAGGCTCACTCTACGAGCAGTACTTC. The complete variable domain, with remaining parts taken from reference TRBV7-9 and TRBJ2-7, reads DTGVSQNPRHKITKRGQNVTFRCDPISEHNRLYWYRQTLGQGPEFLTYFQNEAQLEKSRLLSDRFSAERPKGSFSTLEIQRTEQGDSAMYLCASIEATGSLYEQYFGPGTRLTVT.

The rearrangement links TRBV30 to TRBJ1-6; D not certain. The CDR3 covers 13 residues. Germline assignment: CDR1 GTSNPN and CDR2 SVGIG (reference sequence). The V and J ends lost 4 bases and 5 bases respectively, with 9 bases between them. The CDR3 DNA is TGTGCCTGGACGAGATTAGATAATTCACCCCTCCACTTT. It yields the protein CAWTRLDNSPLHF.

The rearrangement joins TRBV18 to TRBJ1-5; D is perhaps TRBD1 (5 bases). This CDR3 is 18 amino acids long. Germline V gene sequence: CDR1 KGHSH, CDR2 LQKENI. V dropped 6 bases and J dropped 0 bases, with 21 bases sitting between them. CDR3 coding DNA: TGTGCCAGCTCTCAAAAAGCTCCGGGGGGTGTTAGCAATCAGCCCCAGCATTTT. Its translation is CASSQKAPGGVSNQPQHF.